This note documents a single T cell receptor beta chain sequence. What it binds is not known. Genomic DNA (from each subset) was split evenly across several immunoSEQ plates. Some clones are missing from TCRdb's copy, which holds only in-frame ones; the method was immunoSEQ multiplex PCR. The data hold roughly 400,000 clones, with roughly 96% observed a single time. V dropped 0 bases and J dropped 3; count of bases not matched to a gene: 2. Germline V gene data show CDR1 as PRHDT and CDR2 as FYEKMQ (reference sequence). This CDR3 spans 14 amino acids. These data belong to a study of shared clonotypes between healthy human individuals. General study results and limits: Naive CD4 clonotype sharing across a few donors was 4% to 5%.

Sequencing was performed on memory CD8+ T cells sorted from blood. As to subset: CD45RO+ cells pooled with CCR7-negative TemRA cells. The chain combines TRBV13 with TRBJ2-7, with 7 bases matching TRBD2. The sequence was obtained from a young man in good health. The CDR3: CASSLGRGIYEQYF. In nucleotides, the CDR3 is TGTGCCAGCAGCTTAGGGCGGGGGATCTACGAGCAGTACTTC.